The rows below give T cell receptor beta chains drawn from one sample of a study of blood T cell repertoires in COVID-19. TCRdb keeps only in-frame clones here, not all; method: immunoSEQ multiplex PCR. The table lists under 250,000 clones, about four fifths of them singletons. Sequencing used PBMCs or T cells enriched from blood (not recorded which). Receptors originate from a woman aged 40-49 years who had been exposed to COVID-19. Each CDR3 is given with its conserved first and last residue. D genes are given only for firm matches. Clone size is given for some rows only: seen once, a few or many times, or a class if the clone is expanded.

abundance	d_gene	v_gene	j_gene	CDR3nt	CDR3aa
.	TRBD1	TRBV5-1	TRBJ2-1	TGCGCCAGCAGGACAGGGGATACGGATGAGCAGTTCTTC	CASRTGDTDEQFF
.	TRBD1	TRBV11-2	TRBJ1-4	TGTGCCAGCACCCAACCGAGACAGGGACGGTTTAATGAAAAACTGTTTTTT	CASTQPRQGRFNEKLFF
once	.	TRBV29-1	TRBJ2-2	TGCAGCGCACGGGAAGGCGGGGAGCTGTTTTTT	CSAREGGELFF
few	TRBD1	TRBV20-1	TRBJ2-7	TGCAGTGCTAGTCCGGCGGGACAGGGGACGGGCGAGCAGTACTTC	CSASPAGQGTGEQYF
once	.	TRBV19	TRBJ1-5	TGTGCCAGCTCCCCAGGGGGCAATCAGCCCCAGCATTTT	CASSPGGNQPQHF
.	.	TRBV7-2	TRBJ2-2	TGTGCCAGCAGCTTGGACTCACTCCCCACCGGGGAGCTGTTTTTT	CASSLDSLPTGELFF
.	TRBD2	TRBV2	TRBJ2-2	TGTGCCGGCCAGGGGACTAGTCCCACCGGGGAGCTGTTTTTT	CAGQGTSPTGELFF
.	.	TRBV3-1/TRBV3-2	TRBJ1-5	TGTGCCAGCAGTCCGCAGCCCGGGGGGCCCCAGCATTTT	CASSPQPGGPQHF
.	.	TRBV5-1	TRBJ1-1	TGCGCCAGCAGCTGGGGGGGACGGCTGAACACTGAAGCTTTCTTT	CASSWGGRLNTEAFF
.	.	TRBV6-4	TRBJ2-1	TGTGCCAGCAGTGACTCGAAAGGGGGATCCTACAATGAGCAGTTCTTC	CASSDSKGGSYNEQFF
.	TRBD2	TRBV7-6	TRBJ2-1	TGTGCCAGCAGTCGGACTAGCGGGGGGGCGCGGATTGAGCAGTTCTTC	CASSRTSGGARIEQFF
few	.	TRBV7-2	TRBJ2-3	TGTGCCAGCAGCTACGCTACAGGGAGTGGCACAGATACGCAGTATTTT	CASSYATGSGTDTQYF
.	TRBD1	TRBV7-9	TRBJ1-1	TGTGCCAGCAGCTTAGGACAGGGGACGAACACTGAAGCTTTCTTT	CASSLGQGTNTEAFF
many	.	TRBV6-5	TRBJ1-6	TGTGCCAGCAAGTACTTACAGGATTCACCCCTCCACTTT	CASKYLQDSPLHF
.	.	TRBV11-2	TRBJ1-1	TGTGCCAGCAGCTTGAGGCAGGGGCGAGCTTTCTTT	CASSLRQGRAFF
.	.	TRBV7-8	TRBJ2-2	TGTGCCAGCAGCTTAGCGAGCAGGGCGGGAACCGGGGAGCTGTTTTTT	CASSLASRAGTGELFF
.	TRBD2	TRBV7-3	TRBJ2-3	TGTGCCAGCAGGGCCACTAGCGGGGGTGCAGATACGCAGTATTTT	CASRATSGGADTQYF
.	TRBD1	TRBV6-5	TRBJ1-1	TGTGCCAGCAGCCAAATCGACAGGGGGAACACTGAAGCTTTCTTT	CASSQIDRGNTEAFF
.	.	TRBV6-5	TRBJ1-2	TGTGCCAGCGGAGGTTCTTTGTCAGACTATGGCTACACCTTC	CASGGSLSDYGYTF
.	.	TRBV12-3/TRBV12-4	TRBJ1-2	TGTGCCAGCGGGGAGGGGAACTATGGCTACACCTTC	CASGEGNYGYTF
once	TRBD1	TRBV25-1	TRBJ2-5	TGTGCCAGCAGTACCCCGGACAGGGGTAGTAGGGAGACCCAGTACTTC	CASSTPDRGSRETQYF
.	.	TRBV2	TRBJ2-2	TGTGCCAGCAGTGCCATCCAAGGACAGTCCGGGGAGCTGTTTTTT	CASSAIQGQSGELFF
.	.	TRBV3-1/TRBV3-2	TRBJ1-5	TGTGCCAGCAGCCAAAGGGAGGGCAATCAGCCCCAGCATTTT	CASSQREGNQPQHF
few	TRBD1	TRBV5-1	TRBJ2-3	TGCGCCAGCAGCTTCGGACAGGGGGCCACAGATACGCAGTATTTT	CASSFGQGATDTQYF
.	.	TRBV5-4	TRBJ1-2	TGTGCCAGCAGCTTGCATTCGGGACTCACGAACTATGGCTACACCTTC	CASSLHSGLTNYGYTF